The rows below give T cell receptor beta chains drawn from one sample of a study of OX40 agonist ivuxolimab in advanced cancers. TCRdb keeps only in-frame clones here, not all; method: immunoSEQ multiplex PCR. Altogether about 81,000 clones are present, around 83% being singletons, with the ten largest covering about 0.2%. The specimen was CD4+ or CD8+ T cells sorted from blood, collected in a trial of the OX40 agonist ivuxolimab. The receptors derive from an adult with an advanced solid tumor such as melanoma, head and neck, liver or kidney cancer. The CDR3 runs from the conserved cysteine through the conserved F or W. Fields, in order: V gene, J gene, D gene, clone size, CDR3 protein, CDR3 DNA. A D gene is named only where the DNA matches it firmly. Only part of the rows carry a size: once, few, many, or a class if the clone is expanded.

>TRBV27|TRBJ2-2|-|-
CASSLRAETGELFF
TGTGCCAGCAGTTTAAGGGCGGAGACCGGGGAGCTGTTTTTT
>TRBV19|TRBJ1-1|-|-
CASRGAGYMNTEAFF
TGTGCCAGCCGGGGGGCAGGTTACATGAACACTGAAGCTTTCTTT
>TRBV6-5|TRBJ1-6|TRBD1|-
CASSSRDRAKSPLHF
TGTGCCAGCAGTTCCCGGGACAGGGCCAAGTCACCCCTCCACTTT
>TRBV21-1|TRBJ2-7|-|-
CASSKGVRSGSKSSYEQYF
TGTGCCAGCAGCAAAGGGGTCCGGAGCGGGTCGAAAAGCTCCTACGAGCAGTACTTC
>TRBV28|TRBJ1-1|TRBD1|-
CASRTDREGYFTEAFF
TGTGCCAGCAGAACGGACAGGGAGGGTTATTTCACTGAAGCTTTCTTT
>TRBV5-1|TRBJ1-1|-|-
CASSLVGGNTEAFF
TGCGCCAGCAGCTTGGTGGGGGGGAACACTGAAGCTTTCTTT
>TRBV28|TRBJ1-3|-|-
CASRDPAGNTIYF
TGTGCCAGCAGAGACCCGGCTGGAAACACCATATATTTT
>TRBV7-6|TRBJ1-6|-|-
CASSLAGRNSPLHF
TGTGCCAGCAGCTTGGCTGGCAGAAATTCACCCCTCCACTTT
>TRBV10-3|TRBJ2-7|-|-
CAISGVKNEQYF
TGTGCCATCAGTGGGGTCAAGAACGAGCAGTACTTC
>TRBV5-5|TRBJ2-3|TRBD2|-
CASSSWGEGGDTQYF
TGTGCCAGCAGCTCTTGGGGGGAGGGCGGAGATACGCAGTATTTT
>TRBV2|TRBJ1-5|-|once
CASSKGLVEPFSNQPQHF
TGTGCCAGCTCGAAGGGGCTCGTGGAGCCATTTAGCAATCAGCCCCAGCATTTT
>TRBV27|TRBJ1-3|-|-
CASSLQASTGNTIYF
TGTGCCAGCAGTTTACAGGCTTCTACTGGAAACACCATATATTTT
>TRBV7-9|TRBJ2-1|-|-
CASSRTENEQFF
TGTGCCAGCAGTCGGACTGAGAATGAGCAGTTCTTC
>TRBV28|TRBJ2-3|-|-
CASCGSNTDTQYF
TGTGCCAGCTGCGGGTCTAACACAGATACGCAGTATTTT
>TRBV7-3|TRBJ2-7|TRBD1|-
CASSPHGQAAYEQYF
TGTGCCAGCAGCCCTCACGGACAGGCCGCCTACGAGCAGTACTTC
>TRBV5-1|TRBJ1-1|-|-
CASNVRPDKNTEAFF
TGCGCCAGCAACGTCAGGCCGGATAAGAACACTGAAGCTTTCTTT
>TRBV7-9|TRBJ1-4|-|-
CASRGSSQEKLFF
TGTGCCAGCAGAGGGTCCTCCCAAGAAAAACTGTTTTTT
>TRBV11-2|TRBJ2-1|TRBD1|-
CASSLVGTVNYNEQFF
TGTGCCAGCAGCTTAGTCGGGACAGTGAACTACAATGAGCAGTTCTTC
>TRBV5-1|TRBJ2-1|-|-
CASRLLDDEQFF
TGCGCCAGCAGGCTCCTTGATGATGAGCAGTTCTTC
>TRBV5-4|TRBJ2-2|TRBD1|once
CASSRTGINTGELFF
TGTGCCAGCAGCCGGACAGGGATCAACACCGGGGAGCTGTTTTTT
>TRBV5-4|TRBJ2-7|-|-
CASSLVDEQYF
TGTGCCAGCAGCTTGGTAGACGAGCAGTACTTC
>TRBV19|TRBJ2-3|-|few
CASQLGGTDTQYF
TGTGCCAGTCAACTGGGCGGCACAGATACGCAGTATTTT
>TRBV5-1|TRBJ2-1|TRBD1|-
CASSYRDRGVTPYNEQFF
TGCGCCAGCAGCTACCGGGACAGGGGGGTCACCCCCTACAATGAGCAGTTCTTC
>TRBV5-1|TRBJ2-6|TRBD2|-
CASSGGAGANVLTF
TGCGCCAGCAGTGGGGGGGCTGGGGCCAACGTCCTGACTTTC
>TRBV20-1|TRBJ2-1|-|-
CSASVSEQFF
TGCAGTGCTAGCGTCAGTGAGCAGTTCTTC
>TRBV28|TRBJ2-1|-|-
CASSEPGTGHNEQFF
TGTGCCAGCAGCGAACCCGGGACCGGGCACAATGAGCAGTTCTTC
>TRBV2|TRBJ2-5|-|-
CASSDLGGETQYF
TGTGCCAGCAGTGACCTGGGCGGAGAGACCCAGTACTTC
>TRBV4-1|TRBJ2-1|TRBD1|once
CASSQNRDRQYNEQFF
TGCGCCAGCAGCCAAAACCGGGACAGGCAATACAATGAGCAGTTCTTC
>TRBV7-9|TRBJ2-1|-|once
CASSFPAFGGAVDEQFF
TGTGCCAGCAGCTTCCCAGCGTTTGGGGGCGCGGTCGATGAGCAGTTCTTC
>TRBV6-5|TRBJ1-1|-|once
CASSYRVGTEAFF
TGTGCCAGCAGTTACAGGGTAGGCACTGAAGCTTTCTTT
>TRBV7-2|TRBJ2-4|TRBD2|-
CASTGTSGSIAKNIQYF
TGTGCCAGCACCGGGACTAGCGGGAGTATAGCCAAAAACATTCAGTACTTC
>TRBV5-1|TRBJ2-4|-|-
CASSRPATRNIQYF
TGCGCCAGCAGCCGCCCCGCCACTAGAAACATTCAGTACTTC
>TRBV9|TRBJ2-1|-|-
CASSVPYVPKQLF
TGTGCCAGCAGCGTACCCTACGTGCCGAAACAGCTCTTC
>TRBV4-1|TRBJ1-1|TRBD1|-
CASRQTGTGGKAFF
TGCGCCAGCAGGCAGACCGGGACAGGGGGAAAAGCTTTCTTT